This TCR beta chain was documented in a study of blood T cell repertoires in COVID-19. Per the authors' pipeline: Amplification from reference gene primers served as the basis for estimated nucleated cell counts. The protocol was immunoSEQ multiplex PCR, while the TCRdb copy is restricted to in-frame clones and leaves out a portion. That table is the source of V, J and clone size, and D and trimming were worked out from the DNA. This sample has approximately 240,000 clones; about 93% occur once, and the top ten carry over 0.8%. V dropped 5 bases and J dropped 2 bases, with 19 bases sitting between them. Germline assignment: CDR1 MNHEY and CDR2 SMNVEV (reference sequence). The CDR3 is 16 amino acids.

The sequenced material came from peripheral blood. This TCR derives from a man aged 25 to 40 with COVID-19, enrolled during active disease. The gene calls are TRBV27 and TRBJ2-7, with TRBD1 as a possible D gene (6 bases). Here the CDR3 DNA reads TGTGCCAGCAGTAGAAAGAGACAGGCAACCACCTACGAGCAGTACTTC. Translated, it gives CASSRKRQATTYEQYF.